This TCR beta chain was retrieved from a study of cytomegalovirus exposure and HLA in healthy donors. Those who donated were healthy bone marrow donors. With 60 Vbeta and 13 Jbeta primers, the PCR was carried out. Data came from immunoSEQ multiplex PCR; TCRdb stores just in-frame clones and leaves some out. In the table there are some 98,000 clones, around 68% of which are singletons. Regarding this clone: Its target is not known.

The study, taken as a whole, reports: When the data were analyzed later, several of the most significant clusters appeared to be linked to common viral pathogens.

Germline CDR1 LNHDA, CDR2 SQIVND (reference sequence). The CDR3 contains 14 residues. V lost 7 bases, J lost 5 bases, and 5 bases stayed unmatched. This TCR was sampled from a middle-aged man in good health and CMV-seronegative. The chain couples TRBV19 to TRBJ2-1; 10 nucleotides match TRBD1. Input material: PBMCs. This CDR3 reads CASTRGQGNNEQFF. The CDR3 DNA reads as TGTGCCAGTACCCGGGGACAGGGGAACAATGAGCAGTTCTTC.